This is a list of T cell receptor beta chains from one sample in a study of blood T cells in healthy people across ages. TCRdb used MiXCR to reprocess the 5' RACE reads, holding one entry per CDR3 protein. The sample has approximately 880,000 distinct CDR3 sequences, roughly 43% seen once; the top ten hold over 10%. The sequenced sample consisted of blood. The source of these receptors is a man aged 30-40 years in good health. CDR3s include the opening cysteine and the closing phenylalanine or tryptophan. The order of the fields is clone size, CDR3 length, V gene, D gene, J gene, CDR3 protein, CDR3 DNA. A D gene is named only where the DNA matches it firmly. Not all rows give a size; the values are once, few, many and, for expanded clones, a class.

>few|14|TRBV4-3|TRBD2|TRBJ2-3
CASSQDSGGGTQYF
TGCGCCAGCAGCCAAGATTCGGGGGGAGGCACGCAGTATTTT
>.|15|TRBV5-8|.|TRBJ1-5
CASSLIGQSNQPQHF
TGTGCCAGCAGCTTGATTGGACAGAGTAATCAGCCCCAGCATTTT
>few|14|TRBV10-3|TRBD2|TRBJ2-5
CAINSGGYQETQYF
TGTGCCATCAACAGCGGGGGGTACCAAGAGACCCAGTACTTC
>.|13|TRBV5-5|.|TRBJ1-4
CASSLVLNEKLFF
TGTGCCAGCAGCTTGGTCCTTAATGAAAAACTGTTTTTT
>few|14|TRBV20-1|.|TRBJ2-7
CSARAQDRAFEQYF
TGCAGTGCTAGAGCCCAAGACAGAGCCTTCGAGCAGTACTTC
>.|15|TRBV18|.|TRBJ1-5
CASSPVPVSNQPQHF
TGTGCCAGCTCACCAGTCCCAGTCTCAAATCAGCCCCAGCATTTT
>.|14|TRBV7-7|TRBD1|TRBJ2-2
CASSQGADTGELFF
TGTGCTAGCAGCCAGGGGGCGGATACCGGGGAGCTGTTTTTT
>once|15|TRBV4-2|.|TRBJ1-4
CASSQEGGQNEKLFF
TGTGCCAGCAGCCAAGAAGGGGGTCAGAATGAAAAACTGTTTTTT
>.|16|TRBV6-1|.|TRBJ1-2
CASSEFGAMTNYGYTF
TGTGCCAGCAGTGAATTCGGCGCTATGACTAACTATGGCTACACCTTC
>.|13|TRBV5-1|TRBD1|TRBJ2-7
CASSARQGYEQYF
TGCGCCAGCAGCGCCAGACAGGGCTACGAGCAGTACTTC
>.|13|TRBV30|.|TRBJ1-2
CAWSRGPNYGYTF
TGTGCCTGGAGCCGAGGGCCGAACTATGGCTACACCTTC
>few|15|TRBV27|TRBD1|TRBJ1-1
CASKKGTGLNTEAFF
TGTGCCAGCAAAAAAGGGACAGGTCTGAACACTGAAGCTTTCTTT
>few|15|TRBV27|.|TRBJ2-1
CASSLGQSFYNEQFF
TGTGCCAGCAGCCTCGGACAGAGTTTCTACAATGAGCAGTTCTTC
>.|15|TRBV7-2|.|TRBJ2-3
CASSLLALSTDTQYF
TGTGCCAGCAGCTTACTAGCGCTTAGCACAGATACGCAGTATTTT
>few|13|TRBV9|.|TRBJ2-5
CASSVGWQETQYF
TGTGCCAGCAGCGTAGGGTGGCAGGAGACCCAGTACTTC
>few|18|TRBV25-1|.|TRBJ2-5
CASGGFVVAAGEWETQYF
TGTGCCAGCGGAGGGTTCGTGGTAGCGGCAGGTGAATGGGAGACCCAGTACTTC
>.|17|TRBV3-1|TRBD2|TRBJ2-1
CASSSRTSDSSYNEQFF
TGTGCCAGCAGCTCCCGGACTAGCGATAGCTCCTACAATGAGCAGTTCTTC
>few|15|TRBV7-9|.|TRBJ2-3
CASSLVLPGRDTQYF
TGTGCCAGCAGCTTAGTGTTACCAGGGCGAGATACGCAGTATTTT
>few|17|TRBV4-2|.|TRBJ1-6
CASSLISGQSHNSPLHF
TGTGCCAGCAGCCTAATTAGTGGACAGTCCCATAATTCACCCCTCCACTTT
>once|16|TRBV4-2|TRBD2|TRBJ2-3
CASSQRTSGDGDTQYF
TGTGCCAGCAGCCAGAGGACTAGCGGGGATGGAGATACGCAGTATTTT
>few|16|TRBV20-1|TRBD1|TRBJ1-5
CSARVTRGVTNQPQHF
TGCAGTGCTAGAGTGACCAGGGGGGTCACCAATCAGCCCCAGCATTTT
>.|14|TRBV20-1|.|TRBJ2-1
CSAGEMDSYNEQFF
TGCAGTGCTGGGGAGATGGACTCTTACAATGAGCAGTTCTTC
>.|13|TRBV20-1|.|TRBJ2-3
CSARALARDTQYF
TGCAGTGCTAGAGCCCTAGCGCGTGATACGCAGTATTTT
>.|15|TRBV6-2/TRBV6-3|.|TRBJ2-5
CASTYGGLRKETQYF
TGTGCCAGCACCTACGGGGGACTTCGAAAAGAGACCCAGTACTTC
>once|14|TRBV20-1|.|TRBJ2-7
CGASVPGRGVEQYF
TGCGGTGCTAGCGTGCCGGGACGTGGGGTCGAGCAGTACTTC
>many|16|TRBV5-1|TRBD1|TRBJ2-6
CASSMGQEAGANVLTF
TGCGCCAGCAGCATGGGACAGGAGGCTGGGGCCAACGTCCTGACTTTC
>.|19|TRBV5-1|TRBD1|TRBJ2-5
CASSWGYGDRATRGETQYF
TGCGCCAGCAGCTGGGGCTATGGGGACAGGGCCACTCGAGGAGAGACCCAGTACTTC
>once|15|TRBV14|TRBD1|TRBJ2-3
CASSLHRGYTDTQYF
TGTGCCAGCAGCCTACACAGGGGGTACACAGATACGCAGTATTTT
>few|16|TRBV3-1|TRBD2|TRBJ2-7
CASSRSGLAGTYEQYF
TGTGCCAGCAGCCGATCGGGACTAGCGGGGACCTACGAGCAGTACTTC
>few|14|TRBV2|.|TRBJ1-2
CASDTGTLVYGYTF
TGTGCCAGCGATACCGGGACTCTAGTCTATGGCTACACCTTC
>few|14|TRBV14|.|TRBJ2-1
CASSQDVAYNEQFF
TGTGCCAGCAGCCAAGATGTGGCCTACAATGAGCAGTTCTTC
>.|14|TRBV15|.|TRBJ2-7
CATSRDRASDEQYF
TGTGCCACCAGCAGAGATAGGGCAAGTGACGAGCAGTACTTC
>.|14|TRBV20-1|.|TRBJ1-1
CSALPGGLGTEAFF
TGCAGTGCCCTTCCCGGAGGCTTGGGCACTGAAGCTTTCTTT
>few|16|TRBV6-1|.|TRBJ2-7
CASSPYRGAYPYEQYF
TGTGCCAGCAGCCCATACCGGGGGGCCTACCCTTACGAGCAGTACTTC
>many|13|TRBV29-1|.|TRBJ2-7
CSGQGSRKSEQYF
TGCAGCGGGCAGGGTAGCAGGAAATCCGAGCAGTACTTC
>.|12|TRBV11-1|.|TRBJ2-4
CASSPTKNIQYF
TGTGCCAGCAGCCCAACCAAAAACATTCAGTACTTC
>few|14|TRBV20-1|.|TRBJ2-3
CSARGTAPGPTQYF
TGCAGTGCTAGAGGGACAGCCCCCGGTCCTACGCAGTATTTT
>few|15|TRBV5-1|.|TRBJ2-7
CASSLTGGTTYEQYF
TGCGCCAGCAGCCTGACCGGGGGGACAACCTACGAGCAGTACTTC
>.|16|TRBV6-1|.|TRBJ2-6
CASTKDGASGANVLTF
TGTGCCAGCACCAAGGACGGAGCCTCTGGGGCCAACGTCCTGACTTTC
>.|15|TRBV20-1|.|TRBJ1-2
CSAVLSDSANYGYTF
TGCAGTGCTGTCCTAAGCGACAGTGCTAACTATGGCTACACCTTC
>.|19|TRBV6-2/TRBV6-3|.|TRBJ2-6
CASNRGAGQRYSGANVLTF
TGTGCCAGCAATAGGGGAGCAGGACAGCGATACTCTGGGGCCAACGTCCTGACTTTC
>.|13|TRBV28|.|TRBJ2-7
CASTWGQNYEQYF
TGTGCCAGCACCTGGGGACAAAACTACGAGCAGTACTTC
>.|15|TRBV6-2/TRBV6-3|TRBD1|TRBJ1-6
CASSDRTGGNSPLHF
TGTGCCAGCAGTGACCGGACAGGGGGTAATTCACCCCTCCACTTT
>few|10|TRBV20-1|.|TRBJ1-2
CRVGNYGYTF
TGCAGGGTGGGGAACTATGGCTACACCTTC
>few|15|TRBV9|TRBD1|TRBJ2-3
CASSPGDRGSDTQYF
TGTGCCAGCAGCCCTGGGGACAGGGGGTCAGATACGCAGTATTTT
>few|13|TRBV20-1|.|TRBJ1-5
CSARQGPNQPQHF
TGCAGTGCTAGACAGGGGCCTAATCAGCCCCAGCATTTT
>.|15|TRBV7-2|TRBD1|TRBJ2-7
CTSSRVGTGAYEQYF
TGTACCAGCAGCCGCGTCGGGACAGGGGCCTACGAGCAGTACTTC
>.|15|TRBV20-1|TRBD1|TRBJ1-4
CSARARTGVDEKLFF
TGCAGTGCTAGAGCCCGGACAGGGGTTGATGAAAAACTGTTTTTT
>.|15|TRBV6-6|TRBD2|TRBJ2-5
CASRRLASLGNEQYF
TGTGCCAGCAGGAGACTAGCGTCACTCGGCAATGAGCAGTACTTC
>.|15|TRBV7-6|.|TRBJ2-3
CASSLKRGNTDTQYF
TGTGCCAGCAGCTTAAAACGGGGGAACACAGATACGCAGTATTTT
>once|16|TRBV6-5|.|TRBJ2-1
CASTRQAASSYNEQFF
TGTGCCAGCACCCGCCAGGCCGCAAGCTCCTACAATGAGCAGTTCTTC
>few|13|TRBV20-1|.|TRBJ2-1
CSGNWGSYNEQFF
TGCAGCGGAAACTGGGGCTCCTACAATGAGCAGTTCTTC
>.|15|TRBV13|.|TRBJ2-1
CASSVPGSSYNEQFF
TGTGCCAGCAGCGTACCAGGCAGTAGCTACAATGAGCAGTTCTTC
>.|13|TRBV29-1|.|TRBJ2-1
CSVPISDNNEQFF
TGCAGCGTTCCGATTAGCGATAACAATGAGCAGTTCTTC
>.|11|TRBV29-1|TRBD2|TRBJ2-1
CSGGRVDEQFF
TGCAGCGGTGGGAGGGTCGATGAGCAGTTCTTC
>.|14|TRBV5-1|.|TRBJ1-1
CASSLTPGNTEAFF
TGCGCCAGCAGCTTGACCCCTGGGAACACTGAAGCTTTCTTT
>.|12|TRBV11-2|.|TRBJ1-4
CASSSYREKLFF
TGTGCCAGCAGCTCCTACAGGGAAAAACTGTTTTTT